Listed here are 8 T cell receptor beta chains from one sample, sequenced in a study of blood T cells in healthy people across ages. For the second PCR, which ran for about 6 to 11 cycles, a sample-barcoded 5' primer and a J-beta primer mix were used. Each CDR3 protein gets one entry after TCRdb re-called the 5' RACE reads with MiXCR. The repertoire holds about 810,000 distinct CDR3 sequences, with 35% to 40% as singletons. The sequencing sample was made of blood. Receptors were obtained from a man in his late teens or twenties in good health.

This clonotype was observed once. V gene TRBV4-2 combines with J gene TRBJ1-2; a weak D match, TRBD1 (5 bases). This CDR3 spans 16 amino acids. Germline CDR1 and CDR2: LGHNA and YNFKEQ. Deletions cut 0 bases from V and 4 bases from J, with 15 bases between. The CDR3 DNA follows: TGTGCCAGCAGCCAAGACTCGGTGGGGGTGGCCTATGGCTACACCTTC. This encodes CASSQDSVGVAYGYTF.

The chain uses TRBV5-6 and TRBJ2-3, with a weak D call TRBD2 (5 bases). This CDR3 is built from 16 residues. Germline V gene lookup returns CDR1 SGHDT and CDR2 YYEEEE. Trimming stripped 2 bases from V and 2 bases from J, with 15 bases between. The CDR3 loop is CASSFTSGGFTDTQYF. In DNA, the CDR3 is TGTGCCAGCAGCTTTACTAGTGGCGGATTCACAGATACGCAGTATTTT. The full variable domain, in which reference TRBV5-6 and TRBJ2-3 provide the parts outside the CDR3, is DAGVTQSPTHLIKTRGQQVTLRCSPKSGHDTVSWYQQALGQGPQFIFQYYEEEERQRGNFPDRFSGHQFPNYSSELNVNALLLGDSALYLCASSFTSGGFTDTQYFGPGTRLTVL.

In its sample, this clonotype was seen once. The V call is TRBV27, the J call TRBJ2-4; D may be TRBD2 (6 bases). Germline V lookup: CDR1 MNHEY, CDR2 SMNVEV (reference sequence). The CDR3 is 17 residues long. V lost 7 bases and J lost 2, with 21 bases in between. CDR3 in amino acids: CASKPKAGRLSKNIQYF. In nucleotides, the CDR3 is TGTGCCAGCAAACCCAAGGCAGGGAGGCTCTCCAAAAACATTCAGTACTTC.

CDR3 DNA: TGTGCCAGCAGTCCCCTCGGAAATTCACCCCTCCACTTT. It translates to CASSPLGNSPLHF. V usage is TRBV27 and J usage is TRBJ1-6; no clear D gene. Trimming removed 5 bases at V and 7 bases at J, with 9 bases between. The CDR3 is 13 residues long. Per the germline V gene, CDR1 is MNHEY and CDR2 is SMNVEV (reference sequence).

This clonotype was found a few times. CDR3 nucleotides: TGCGCCAGCAGCCAAGAGGGCAGAAACATTCAGTACTTC. It codes for CASSQEGRNIQYF. This rearrangement joins TRBV4-1 to TRBJ2-4; D is unresolved. Trimming shortened V by 0 bases and J by 6 bases, and 6 bases separated the two germline ends. This CDR3 comprises 13 residues. CDR1 MGHRA and CDR2 YSYEKL come from the germline V gene.

This chain uses TRBV2 with TRBJ1-5; D call uncertain. The germline V gene encodes CDR1 SNHLY and CDR2 FYNNEI. The CDR3 loop spans 15 amino acids. The V and J ends lost 0 bases and 5 bases respectively, with 11 bases between them. The CDR3 coding sequence is TGTGCCAGCAGTGAAGCGGGGAGGCGCGATCAGCCCCAGCATTTT. Protein product: CASSEAGRRDQPQHF.

This clonotype occurred a few times. CDR3 coding DNA: TGTGCCAGCAGCACCGGGACACCACCTTTGGAGCAGTACTTC. The encoded protein is CASSTGTPPLEQYF. The chain links TRBV13 to TRBJ2-7; possibly TRBD1 for D (6 bases). V lost 5 bases to trimming and J lost 7 bases, with 18 bases between them. The length of the CDR3 is 14 residues. Germline V gene lookup returns CDR1 PRHDT and CDR2 FYEKMQ (reference sequence).

This chain joins TRBV12-3 or TRBV12-4 and TRBJ1-5; D remains unclear. V lost 6 bases to trimming and J lost 3 bases, with 9 bases between them. The CDR3 consists of 13 residues. CDR3 DNA: TGTGCCAGCAGCGTTCAGGACAATCAGCCCCAGCATTTT. Translating gives CASSVQDNQPQHF.